This T cell receptor (beta chain) was recovered during a study of T cells in Graves' hyperthyroidism and ophthalmopathy. Turning to the study itself: Before treatment of any kind, peripheral blood was taken at initial diagnosis.

This clonotype has at least ten counts. Its antigen is undetermined. RNA transcripts yielded amplified TCR beta CDR3 regions. The TCR CDR3 first-round RT-PCR relied on the HTBI primer set. Via MiXCR, TCRdb re-called the multiplex PCR reads, giving one row per CDR3 protein. This table has around 300,000 distinct CDR3 sequences, roughly 18% appearing once. Whole-study results and caveats: Model predictions of ophthalmopathy came a median approximately 6.8 months before onset.

This clonotype originated in a man over 45 with Graves' ophthalmopathy. The sample consisted of blood.

In DNA form, the CDR3 reads TGTGCCAGCAGCTTATCTCCTATGGGGACTAGCGGTTACTACAATGAGCAGTTCTTC. Protein: CASSLSPMGTSGYYNEQFF. The rearrangement links TRBV7-3 to TRBJ2-1, with 11 bases lining up with TRBD2. The trim removed 2 bases at V and 3 bases at J, leaving 12 bases unmatched. The CDR3 totals 19 residues. Germline V CDR1 and CDR2: SGHTA, FQGTGA. Using reference TRBV7-3 and TRBJ2-1 for the parts outside the CDR3, the full variable domain is GAGVSQTPSNKVTEKGKYVELRCDPISGHTALYWYRQSLGQGPEFLIYFQGTGAADDSGLPNDRFFAVRPEGSVSTLKIQRTERGDSAVYLCASSLSPMGTSGYYNEQFFGPGTRLTVL.